These T cell receptor beta chains were read from a single sample in a study of blood T cells in healthy people across ages. TCRdb analysed the 5' RACE reads with MiXCR anew, one entry per CDR3 protein. The repertoire holds over 700,000 distinct CDR3 sequences, 20% to 25% seen once, with under 10% in the top ten. These records were also assigned to another study, of T cells of mothers and their children.

Sequencing was carried out using blood. These receptors came from a boy aged 10-17 years in good health. CDR3s include the opening cysteine and the closing phenylalanine or tryptophan. The D gene is left open where the match is weak. A clone size is listed for some rows: how often the clone was seen (once, few, many), or a class if it is expanded.

-	TRBV7-2	-	TRBJ2-5	CASSLGHPQETQYF	TGTGCCAGCAGCTTGGGACACCCCCAAGAGACCCAGTACTTC
few	TRBV6-2/TRBV6-3	TRBD1	TRBJ1-4	CASSSGDRADEKLFF	TGTGCCAGCAGTTCGGGGGACAGGGCGGATGAAAAACTGTTTTTT
-	TRBV6-5	TRBD1	TRBJ1-2	CASSDGTDQGYGYTF	TGTGCCAGCAGTGACGGGACAGACCAGGGCTATGGCTACACCTTC
few	TRBV10-1	-	TRBJ1-4	CASMVETREKLFF	TGCGCCAGCATGGTCGAGACGAGGGAAAAACTGTTTTTT
-	TRBV28	-	TRBJ2-7	CASSSYRLWEQYF	TGTGCCAGCAGTTCCTATCGTTTATGGGAGCAGTACTTC
few	TRBV7-9	-	TRBJ2-5	CASSLPEPRVGETQYF	TGTGCCAGCAGCTTACCCGAGCCCCGGGTGGGAGAGACCCAGTACTTC
few	TRBV5-1	-	TRBJ1-6	CASSLRQEFSYNSPLHF	TGCGCCAGCAGCTTGCGGCAGGAGTTTTCCTATAATTCACCCCTCCACTTT
few	TRBV6-2/TRBV6-3	-	TRBJ2-7	CASSPRSGALHEQYF	TGTGCCAGCAGTCCCCGCAGTGGTGCCCTGCACGAGCAGTACTTC
-	TRBV7-2	-	TRBJ2-5	CASSWSGGPGTQYF	TGTGCCAGCAGCTGGTCCGGGGGCCCCGGGACCCAGTACTTC
few	TRBV28	-	TRBJ2-6	CASIQGFSGANVLTF	TGTGCCAGCATCCAGGGCTTCTCTGGGGCCAACGTCCTGACTTTC
-	TRBV10-3	TRBD1	TRBJ1-2	CAIGTGPGTNYGYTF	TGTGCCATCGGGACAGGGCCTGGTACTAACTATGGCTACACCTTC
few	TRBV7-2	TRBD2	TRBJ2-1	CASSFSGGGGTDQFF	TGTGCCAGCAGCTTTAGCGGGGGCGGAGGGACAGATCAGTTCTTC
-	TRBV12-3/TRBV12-4	-	TRBJ2-3	CASSSMVSTDMQYF	TGTGCCAGTTCGAGCATGGTGAGCACAGATATGCAGTATTTT
many	TRBV18	TRBD1	TRBJ1-2	CASSPGQGTYGYTF	TGTGCCAGCTCACCAGGACAGGGCACCTATGGCTACACCTTC
-	TRBV5-6	-	TRBJ2-5	CASSSLRSTGQETQYF	TGTGCCAGCAGCTCCCTCAGGTCTACGGGACAAGAGACCCAGTACTTC
few	TRBV12-3/TRBV12-4	-	TRBJ2-1	CASSLEGRVDEQFF	TGTGCCAGCAGTTTGGAGGGCAGGGTCGATGAGCAGTTCTTC
few	TRBV5-1	-	TRBJ2-7	CASSLEPDGKGSYEQYF	TGCGCCAGCAGCTTGGAACCGGACGGAAAGGGTTCCTACGAGCAGTACTTC
-	TRBV7-2	-	TRBJ2-3	CASSWGLDSSTDTQYF	TGTGCCAGCAGCTGGGGCTTAGACTCTAGCACAGATACGCAGTATTTT
-	TRBV11-2	-	TRBJ2-7	CASSLVTRSYEQYF	TGTGCCAGCAGCTTAGTTACCCGCTCCTACGAGCAGTACTTC
-	TRBV18	-	TRBJ2-5	CASSPETGRETQYF	TGTGCCAGCTCACCGGAGACAGGACGAGAGACCCAGTACTTC
few	TRBV5-1	-	TRBJ2-7	CASSLAETSYEQYF	TGCGCCAGCAGCTTGGCCGAAACCTCCTACGAGCAGTACTTC
-	TRBV12-3/TRBV12-4	-	TRBJ2-5	CASRHLDLGTQYF	TGTGCCAGCAGGCACCTGGACTTAGGGACCCAGTACTTC
once	TRBV12-3/TRBV12-4	-	TRBJ1-1	CASSLTGSVAFF	TGTGCCAGCAGTTTAACAGGGAGTGTTGCTTTCTTT
few	TRBV5-5	-	TRBJ1-2	CASSITGSPGYGYTF	TGTGCCAGCAGCATCACAGGTTCCCCCGGGTATGGCTACACCTTC
-	TRBV7-2	-	TRBJ2-5	CASSLSNSQGQETQYF	TGTGCCAGCAGCTTATCGAACTCACAGGGACAAGAGACCCAGTACTTC
few	TRBV3-1	-	TRBJ1-2	CASSQAPAGVYGYTF	TGTGCCAGCAGCCAAGCCCCGGCAGGAGTCTATGGCTACACCTTC
-	TRBV9	-	TRBJ2-7	CASSVVEFGAEQYF	TGTGCCAGCAGCGTAGTGGAGTTTGGGGCCGAGCAGTACTTC
-	TRBV6-6	-	TRBJ2-2	CASSYPTGIYTGELFF	TGTGCCAGCAGTTACCCTACAGGGATTTACACCGGGGAGCTGTTTTTT
-	TRBV6-5	TRBD2	TRBJ2-1	CASSYSGLENEQFF	TGTGCCAGCAGTTACTCCGGACTAGAAAATGAGCAGTTCTTC
-	TRBV7-9	TRBD2	TRBJ2-5	CASSLAPAGGQETQYF	TGTGCCAGCAGCTTAGCTCCAGCGGGGGGGCAAGAGACCCAGTACTTC
few	TRBV6-2/TRBV6-3	TRBD2	TRBJ2-5	CASSYRTSGGYQETQYF	TGTGCCAGCAGTTACCGGACTAGCGGGGGGTACCAAGAGACCCAGTACTTC
-	TRBV11-3	-	TRBJ1-1	CASSWDTMNTEAFF	TGTGCCAGCAGCTGGGACACCATGAACACTGAAGCTTTCTTT
-	TRBV6-5	TRBD2	TRBJ2-7	CASSSTTSGGDEQYF	TGTGCCAGCAGTTCGACGACTAGCGGGGGCGACGAGCAGTACTTC
-	TRBV10-1	TRBD2	TRBJ2-1	CASSPAGGHEQFF	TGCGCCAGCAGTCCAGCGGGGGGGCACGAGCAGTTCTTC
-	TRBV6-5	-	TRBJ1-2	CASSAGDNYGYTF	TGTGCCAGCAGTGCTGGGGATAACTATGGCTACACCTTC
-	TRBV5-1	TRBD1	TRBJ2-7	CASSLGSGGPLEQYF	TGCGCCAGCAGCTTGGGGTCAGGGGGCCCCCTCGAGCAGTACTTC
-	TRBV7-9	TRBD1	TRBJ2-1	CASSGSGQGSNEQFF	TGTGCCAGCAGCGGTTCGGGACAGGGTTCCAATGAGCAGTTCTTC
-	TRBV29-1	TRBD1	TRBJ2-2	CSVLGQGNTGELFF	TGCAGCGTCCTGGGACAGGGAAACACCGGGGAGCTGTTTTTT
few	TRBV27	TRBD2	TRBJ2-5	CASSLLAGGQKTQYF	TGTGCCAGCAGTTTGCTAGCGGGGGGGCAGAAGACCCAGTACTTC
-	TRBV2	-	TRBJ1-4	CAANGAGGDEKLFF	TGTGCCGCCAACGGAGCAGGCGGAGATGAAAAACTGTTTTTT
few	TRBV6-2/TRBV6-3	-	TRBJ2-1	CASSDYYNEQFF	TGTGCCAGCAGTGACTACTACAATGAGCAGTTCTTC
few	TRBV6-2/TRBV6-3	-	TRBJ2-5	CASNAQAYPIGKTQYF	TGTGCCAGCAATGCCCAAGCTTATCCTATCGGGAAGACCCAGTACTTC
-	TRBV10-3	-	TRBJ2-1	CAIRKEVGNEQFF	TGTGCCATCAGGAAGGAGGTGGGCAATGAGCAGTTCTTC
-	TRBV7-2	TRBD2	TRBJ2-1	CASSSTSGGALDGQFF	TGTGCCAGCAGCTCTACTAGCGGGGGGGCCCTAGATGGGCAGTTCTTC
few	TRBV7-9	TRBD1	TRBJ2-6	CASSGWTGGANVLTF	TGTGCCAGCAGCGGATGGACAGGTGGGGCCAACGTCCTGACTTTC
few	TRBV7-2	-	TRBJ1-1	CASSLARGEAEAFF	TGTGCCAGCAGCTTAGCTCGGGGGGAGGCTGAAGCTTTCTTT
few	TRBV4-1	-	TRBJ1-4	CASSPGLTNEKLFF	TGCGCCAGCAGCCCAGGATTAACTAATGAAAAACTGTTTTTT
few	TRBV9	-	TRBJ1-2	CASSAFGGSRLNYGYTF	TGTGCCAGCAGCGCATTCGGGGGTTCCCGCTTAAACTATGGCTACACCTTC
once	TRBV12-3/TRBV12-4	-	TRBJ1-1	CASRFNPGALNTEAFF	TGTGCCAGCAGATTTAATCCGGGAGCCTTGAACACTGAAGCTTTCTTT
few	TRBV5-1	TRBD2	TRBJ2-5	CASSPGLAGHQETQYF	TGCGCCAGCAGCCCGGGACTAGCGGGTCACCAAGAGACCCAGTACTTC
few	TRBV29-1	TRBD1	TRBJ1-1	CSVQRQGTYTEAFF	TGCAGCGTCCAAAGACAGGGTACCTACACTGAAGCTTTCTTT